A single sample gave rise to the 9 T cell receptor beta chains below, sequenced in a study of early T cells in non-severe SARS-CoV-2 infection. A single record per CDR3 protein comes from TCRdb applying MiXCR to the 5' RACE reads. The sample lists some 35,000 distinct CDR3 sequences, about 5% occurring once. The sample comprised whole blood. These TCRs come from an adult who was a healthcare worker with PCR-confirmed SARS-CoV-2 infection or an uninfected control (not recorded which).

At least ten counts were recorded for this clonotype. The rearrangement joins TRBV20-1 to TRBJ2-3; D gene ambiguous. Germline CDR1 DFQATT, CDR2 SNEGSKA (reference sequence). This CDR3 has 13 residues. Trimming removed 6 bases from V and 5 bases from J, with 15 bases in between. This CDR3 is CSASWRIGDTQYF. As DNA, the CDR3 is TGCAGTGCCAGTTGGCGGATTGGAGATACGCAGTATTTT.

This clonotype was found many times. The J gene is TRBJ1-2, the V gene TRBV11-2; D not certain. Trimming left V 5 bases short and J 1 base short, with 8 bases between. The CDR3 covers 13 residues. The germline CDR1 and CDR2 sequences are SGHAT and FQNNGV. DNA for the CDR3: TGTGCCAGCAGCACAGAGTATAACTATGGCTACACCTTC. Residues: CASSTEYNYGYTF.

There are many counts of this clonotype. This chain links TRBV19 with TRBJ2-7; the D is unclear. Germline CDR1 LNHDA, CDR2 SQIVND (reference sequence). There are 11 residues in the CDR3. Deletions cut 5 bases from V and 5 bases from J, with 7 bases between. The CDR3 DNA follows: TGTGCCAGTAGTCGGTGGAACGAGCAGTACTTC. It yields the protein CASSRWNEQYF.

In this sample, this clonotype turned up many times. The chain couples TRBV27 to TRBJ2-7; 12 nucleotides line up with TRBD1. Germline V lookup: CDR1 MNHEY, CDR2 SMNVEV (reference sequence). This CDR3 region has 15 residues. V gave up 0 bases and J gave up 5 bases; unmatched junction bases: 2. CDR3 sequence reads: CASSLSRDRGHEQYF. As DNA, the CDR3 is TGTGCCAGCAGTTTATCCCGGGACAGGGGGCACGAGCAGTACTTC.

There are many counts of this clonotype. V and J are TRBV6-1 and TRBJ1-6; TRBD1 matches 8 bases. The V segment lost 4 bases and the J segment 9 bases; nucleotides outside the gene matches: 8. The CDR3 is made up of 15 amino acids. Germline-derived CDR1 and CDR2 are MNHNS and SASEGT. DNA of the CDR3: TGTGCCAGCAGTGGCGGACAGGGTTTGAGTTCACCCCTCCACTTT. It specifies CASSGGQGLSSPLHF.

In this sample, this clonotype turned up many times. The V call is TRBV12-3 or TRBV12-4, the J call TRBJ1-2; 9 bases are a match to TRBD1. The CDR3 has 15 residues. The trim removed 3 bases at V and 4 bases at J, leaving 6 bases unmatched. In DNA, the CDR3 is TGTGCCAGCAGTTTCCTTGACAGGGGGGGCTATGGCTACACCTTC. Translating it yields CASSFLDRGGYGYTF.

This clonotype occurred many times. The DNA for the CDR3 is TGTGCCAGCAGCGTAGCTACGGGGAGGGCGCCCTACGAGCAGTACTTC. Amino acids: CASSVATGRAPYEQYF. The V call is TRBV9, the J call TRBJ2-7; 7 bases align to TRBD2. Losses at the gene ends were 0 bases for V and 2 bases for J; bases not matched to a gene: 8. The CDR3 length is 16 residues. Germline values: CDR1 SGDLS, CDR2 YYNGEE.

The V call is TRBV3-1, the J call TRBJ1-1; D uncertain. The CDR3 extends over 17 amino acids. The V gene lost 2 bases and the J gene lost 5 bases, with 21 bases spanning the gap. The V gene's germline CDR1 is LGHDT and CDR2 YNNKEL (reference sequence). The CDR3 DNA reads as TGTGCCAGCAGCCAACCGCATTCCCGGACCCCAGCAACTGAAGCTTTCTTT. The encoded protein is CASSQPHSRTPATEAFF.

The chain carries TRBV28 and TRBJ2-1; 9 bases align to TRBD2. The CDR3 sequence is 17 residues long. Trimming removed 1 base from V and 3 bases from J; junction bases left unmatched: 7. Looked up from germline, CDR1 is MDHEN and CDR2 is SYDVKM. The CDR3 DNA reads TGTGCCAGCAGTTTATCCCTAGCGGGATACGGCTACAATGAGCAGTTCTTC. It is translated as CASSLSLAGYGYNEQFF.